These 2 T cell receptor beta chains were all obtained from the same sample, sequenced in a study of human T cells and chemical hapten exposure. Time point given: pre-sensitization, week 0. The sample's treatment: therapeutic diphenylcyclopropenone sensitization with weekly scalp DPC. TCRdb re-called the RACE reads through MiXCR, storing one row per CDR3 protein. The data show under 90,000 distinct CDR3 sequences, around 10% seen once. The starting material was whole blood, obtained in connection with sensitization to the hapten diphenylcyclopropenone (DPC). Receptors originate from a woman in her thirties or forties with alopecia areata. Some clones in this sample may be carry-over from other donors' samples.

This clonotype was recorded at least ten times. This chain links TRBV7-3 with TRBJ2-7; 8 positions match TRBD1. The germline gives CDR1 SGHTA, CDR2 FQGTGA. This CDR3 is 16 amino acids long. J lost 3 bases, V lost 5 bases, and 12 bases had no gene match. The CDR3 protein is CASSPPGTGSLYEQYF. CDR3 coding DNA: TGTGCCAGCAGCCCCCCAGGGACAGGCTCGCTCTACGAGCAGTACTTC.

This clonotype was seen a few times. The rearrangement joins TRBV7-2 to TRBJ2-3; TRBD1 aligns across 7 bases. This CDR3 is built from 16 residues. The germline CDR1 and CDR2 sequences are SGHTA and FQGNSA. The junction had 7 bases not matched to a gene; V was cut back by 3 bases and J by 1 base. CDR3 protein: CASSFRQGLGTDTQYF. DNA of the CDR3: TGTGCCAGCAGCTTTCGACAGGGATTGGGCACAGATACGCAGTATTTT.